These 14 T cell receptor beta chains share one sample of origin, sequenced in a study of cytomegalovirus exposure and HLA in healthy donors. Assay used: immunoSEQ multiplex PCR; TCRdb lists only in-frame clones, some missing. The data show some 64,000 clones, with 90% to 97% seen just once and less than 1.5% held by the top ten. The specimen sequenced was PBMCs. The receptors stem from a woman aged 18 to 35 in good health and CMV-seronegative.

The chain links TRBV18 to TRBJ2-1; D not certain. This CDR3 spans 15 amino acids. Trimming stripped 3 bases from V and 0 bases from J, with 9 bases between. The germline CDR1 and CDR2 sequences are KGHSH and LQKENI. The CDR3 region has the DNA TGTGCCAGCTCACCCCAGTCGGGCTCCTACAATGAGCAGTTCTTC. Translating gives CASSPQSGSYNEQFF.

The chain has TRBV4-1 and TRBJ1-5, with D hard to call. Trimming left V 0 bases short and J 8 bases short, with 8 bases between. This CDR3 is built from 13 residues. Germline V lookup: CDR1 MGHRA, CDR2 YSYEKL. CDR3 sequence reads: CASSQDDEEPQHF. In nucleotides, the CDR3 is TGCGCCAGCAGCCAAGATGACGAGGAGCCCCAGCATTTT.

V is TRBV4-2 and J is TRBJ2-1; D may be TRBD2 (6 bases). The V end was cut by 4 bases, the J end by 0 bases, with 16 bases between. Germline loops: CDR1 LGHNA, CDR2 YNFKEQ. The CDR3 is made up of 17 amino acids. The CDR3 coding sequence is TGTGCCAGCAGCCCTGAAATAGCGGCTAGCTCCTACAATGAGCAGTTCTTC. This sequence encodes CASSPEIAASSYNEQFF.

The chain combines TRBV19 with TRBJ2-7, with 7 bases aligning to TRBD1. The CDR3 runs 16 residues. The germline CDR1 and CDR2 sequences are LNHDA and SQIVND (reference sequence). The junction had 14 bases not matched to a gene; V was cut back by 6 bases and J by 3 bases. CDR3 DNA sequence: TGTGCCAGTAGCACCTCTTGGGGGACAGACTTCTACGAGCAGTACTTC. It codes for CASSTSWGTDFYEQYF.

The chain has TRBV5-1 and TRBJ1-1; 8 nucleotides line up with TRBD1. CDR3 length: 15 residues. CDR1 and CDR2 (germline): SGHRS, YFSETQ. V lost 5 bases and J lost 5; bases outside the gene matches: 11. CDR3 DNA sequence: TGCGCCAGCAGGAACGGGGTACAGGGGGGTACTGAAGCTTTCTTT. This encodes CASRNGVQGGTEAFF.

This chain connects TRBV7-2 to TRBJ1-1; TRBD1 aligns across 7 bases. Looked up from germline, CDR1 is SGHTA and CDR2 is FQGNSA. The length of the CDR3 is 15 residues. Trimming took 5 bases from V and 4 from J; bases not matched to a gene: 10. The DNA of the CDR3 is TGTGCCAGCAGCGGAGGAGGGACAGCTCTCACTGAAGCTTTCTTT. Encoded protein: CASSGGGTALTEAFF. The variable domain in full, completed from reference TRBV7-2 and TRBJ1-1, reads GAGVSQSPSNKVTEKGKDVELRCDPISGHTALYWYRQSLGQGLEFLIYFQGNSAPDKSGLPSDRFSAERTGGSVSTLTIQRTQQEDSAVYLCASSGGGTALTEAFFGQGTRLTVV.

The chain recombines TRBV30 with TRBJ2-1; 9 bases match TRBD2. The V segment lost 0 bases and the J segment 9 bases; nucleotides outside the gene matches: 15. Germline V gene data show CDR1 as GTSNPN and CDR2 as SVGIG (reference sequence). The CDR3 sequence is 17 residues long. DNA of the CDR3: TGTGCCTGGAGTGTGGGGAAGTGGGTAGCGGGAGCGTCTGAGCAGTTCTTC. It encodes CAWSVGKWVAGASEQFF.

V is TRBV14 and J is TRBJ2-7, with D perhaps matching TRBD1 (6 bases). V was clipped by 0 bases and J by 0 bases, with 15 bases between them. The CDR3 length is 17 residues. Per the germline V gene, CDR1 is SGHDN and CDR2 is FVKESK. CDR3 in DNA: TGTGCCAGCAGCCAAGATGGCCCCAGGGGACCCTCCTACGAGCAGTACTTC. Translated, it gives CASSQDGPRGPSYEQYF.

The gene calls are TRBV4-3 and TRBJ2-5; 9 bases are shared with TRBD1. CDR1 and CDR2 from the germline V gene are LGHNA and YSLEER. The CDR3 consists of 20 residues. The ends lost 1 base at V and 1 base at J; junction bases unmatched: 16. The CDR3 loop reads CASSQGWIDRDRAPQETQYF. The CDR3 region has the DNA TGCGCCAGCAGCCAAGGGTGGATAGACCGGGACAGGGCCCCCCAAGAGACCCAGTACTTC.

This sequence joins TRBV4-1 and TRBJ2-1, with 7 bases that match TRBD2. Germline V gene lookup returns CDR1 MGHRA and CDR2 YSYEKL. Losses at the gene ends were 3 bases for V and 0 bases for J; bases not matched to a gene: 5. The CDR3 loop spans 16 amino acids. The CDR3 coding sequence is TGCGCCAGCAGCCATGAGCGGGGTACCTCCTACAATGAGCAGTTCTTC. Amino acid sequence: CASSHERGTSYNEQFF.

This clone came up once. The chain has TRBV27 and TRBJ1-5; weak D call: TRBD1 (5 bases). The CDR3 covers 15 residues. V gave up 5 bases and J gave up 0 bases, with 11 bases separating them. The germline gives CDR1 MNHEY, CDR2 SMNVEV (reference sequence). The CDR3 region has the DNA TGTGCCAGCAGTCGGCGGGGGGATAGCAATCAGCCCCAGCATTTT. Translating it yields CASSRRGDSNQPQHF.

CDR3 residues: CASTPKQGMGGYTF. The CDR3 DNA sequence: TGTGCCAGCACCCCTAAACAGGGAATGGGGGGCTACACCTTC. The chain employs TRBV27 and TRBJ1-2, with D tentatively TRBD1 (6 bases). This CDR3 is 14 amino acids long. V lost 7 bases to trimming and J lost 8 bases, with 20 bases between them. Germline CDR1 MNHEY, CDR2 SMNVEV (reference sequence).

This rearrangement joins TRBV6-5 to TRBJ2-7; 8 bases fit TRBD2. Germline V gene lookup returns CDR1 MNHEY and CDR2 SVGAGI. The length of the CDR3 is 15 residues. With V trimmed by 6 bases and J by 0 bases, 7 bases remained unmatched. CDR3 in amino acids: CASSTTSALSYEQYF. The CDR3 nucleotides are TGTGCCAGCAGCACGACTAGCGCCCTCTCCTACGAGCAGTACTTC.

This clone appeared once. The J gene is TRBJ1-1, the V gene TRBV18; perhaps TRBD1 as D (6 bases). This CDR3 contains 17 residues. The V gene's germline CDR1 is KGHSH and CDR2 LQKENI. Trimming shortened V by 1 base and J by 1 base, and 16 bases separated the two germline ends. CDR3 loop: CASSPQGQGIGNTEAFF. The DNA of the CDR3 is TGTGCCAGCTCACCACAAGGCCAGGGGATTGGGAACACTGAAGCTTTCTTT.